A single sample gave rise to the 13 T cell receptor beta chains below, sequenced in a study of T cell repertoires in cytomegalovirus infection. One entry per CDR3 protein results from TCRdb running MiXCR on the reads. The sample has about 500,000 distinct CDR3 sequences, more than 30% seen once. These receptors are not linked to any known antigen. The material was cultured PBMCs, obtained from culture after CMV antigen stimulation. Receptor source: a human donor in good health (CMV status not recorded). Some clones in this sample may be carry-over from other donors' samples.

This clonotype was detected ten times or more. The J gene is TRBJ1-4, the V gene TRBV7-7; D might be TRBD1 (5 bases). Germline V gene sequence: CDR1 SSHAT, CDR2 FNYEAQ (reference sequence). The CDR3 spans 13 residues. The V and J ends lost 1 base and 8 bases respectively, with 8 bases between them. In nucleotides, the CDR3 is TGTGCCAGCAGCTTAGAACGGGGCGAAAAACTGTTTTTT. It codes for CASSLERGEKLFF.

This clonotype was counted once. Given the absence of the conserved phenylalanine or tryptophan at the CDR3 end, a read error is likely. CDR3: CASRGTGPNTEAFL. CDR3 DNA sequence: TGTGCCAGCAGGGGGACAGGACCGAACACTGAAGCTTTCCTT. This chain uses TRBV6-5 with TRBJ1-1; 8 nucleotides agree with TRBD1. Germline loops: CDR1 MNHEY, CDR2 SVGAGI. This CDR3 spans 14 amino acids. Trimming at V came to 6 bases and at J to 1 base, leaving 4 bases not matched to a gene.

V usage is TRBV7-6 and J usage is TRBJ1-2; D might be TRBD1 (5 bases). The CDR3 totals 16 residues. The V gene's germline CDR1 is SGHVS and CDR2 FNYEAQ. V lost 0 bases and J 3 bases, leaving 14 bases between the germline ends. This CDR3 is CASSLAGTREDYGYTF. The CDR3 DNA is TGTGCCAGCAGCTTAGCCGGGACGCGAGAGGACTATGGCTACACCTTC.

This chain uses TRBV7-2 with TRBJ2-7; TRBD1 matches 9 bases. The CDR3 sequence is 14 residues long. The germline gives CDR1 SGHTA, CDR2 FQGNSA. The V segment lost 3 bases and the J segment 3 bases; nucleotides outside the gene matches: 3. CDR3 protein: CASSLDRGRYEQYF. The CDR3 DNA reads TGTGCCAGCAGCTTGGACAGGGGTCGCTACGAGCAGTACTTC.

The rearrangement links TRBV7-9 to TRBJ2-1; D perhaps matches TRBD1 (5 bases). The V end was cut by 1 base, the J end by 7 bases, with 14 bases between. The CDR3 is made up of 15 amino acids. The germline V gene encodes CDR1 SEHNR and CDR2 FQNEAQ (reference sequence). The CDR3 region is CASSLGAGIENEQFF. The CDR3 DNA reads as TGTGCCAGCAGCTTAGGGGCAGGGATAGAGAATGAGCAGTTCTTC.

The sample holds a few counts of this clonotype. The gene calls are TRBV7-8 and TRBJ2-1; 8 bases are a match to TRBD2. The CDR3 length is 16 residues. With 2 bases clipped from V and 5 bases from J, the junction kept 8 bases outside the gene matches. Germline CDR1 and CDR2: SGHVS and FQNEAQ. The CDR3 bases are TGTGCCAGCAGCTTAACTGCGGGACTAGGTAACAATGAGCAGTTCTTC. It yields the protein CASSLTAGLGNNEQFF.

The chain carries TRBV27 and TRBJ2-7, with TRBD1 matching 8 bases. V lost 3 bases and J lost 1; bases outside the gene matches: 14. Germline assignment: CDR1 MNHEY and CDR2 SMNVEV (reference sequence). CDR3 length: 18 residues. The CDR3, as DNA: TGTGCCAGCAGTTTCGGGGGCCAGACAGGGGATGGATCCTACGAGCAGTACGTC. It encodes CASSFGGQTGDGSYEQYV.

The V call is TRBV7-8, the J call TRBJ2-1, with 7 nucleotides matching TRBD2. From germline, CDR1 is SGHVS and CDR2 FQNEAQ. This CDR3 contains 14 residues. J was trimmed by 9 bases and V by 5 bases; bases with no gene match: 10. The CDR3 region has the DNA TGTGCCAGCAGCCCGCGGACTAGATCCTTTGAGCAGTTCTTC. The encoded protein is CASSPRTRSFEQFF.

This clonotype turned up a few times. This rearrangement joins TRBV7-8 to TRBJ1-3; 7 bases are shared with TRBD1. Trimming took 5 bases from V and 0 from J; bases not matched to a gene: 10. Looked up from germline, CDR1 is SGHVS and CDR2 is FQNEAQ. The CDR3 loop spans 17 amino acids. In DNA form, the CDR3 reads TGTGCCAGCAGCCAAGACAGGGTTATGAGCTCTGGAAACACCATATATTTT. Translated: CASSQDRVMSSGNTIYF.

This sequence joins TRBV7-6 and TRBJ2-2; 11 positions match TRBD2. Germline CDR1 is SGHVS and CDR2 is FNYEAQ. The CDR3 loop spans 16 amino acids. V dropped 5 bases and J dropped 5; count of bases not matched to a gene: 7. CDR3 DNA sequence: TGTGCCAGCAGCACCACTAGCGGGAGCGGAACCGGGGAGCTGTTTTTT. Amino acid sequence: CASSTTSGSGTGELFF.

The chain employs TRBV6-6 and TRBJ1-5, with D possibly matching TRBD1 (6 bases). Germline CDR1 reads MNHNY; CDR2 reads SVGAGI (reference sequence). The CDR3 runs to 15 residues. The germline V and J ends were trimmed by 2 bases and 4 bases, with 12 bases remaining between them. Written as DNA, the CDR3 is TGTGCCAGCAGTTACGCGGACAGAAAAAATCAGCCCCAGCATTTT. Its translation: CASSYADRKNQPQHF.

CDR3 DNA sequence: TGTGCCAGCAGCCTCCCTAGGAGCGGGAGTTCTCACTTTATTGATACGCAGTATTTT. This sequence encodes CASSLPRSGSSHFIDTQYF. The rearrangement uses TRBV7-2 and TRBJ2-3; 8 nucleotides match TRBD2. The J segment lost 6 bases and the V segment lost 5 bases, leaving 22 bases of the junction unmatched. The CDR3 is 19 amino acids. Germline V gene sequence: CDR1 SGHTA, CDR2 FQGNSA. The full variable domain, in which reference TRBV7-2 and TRBJ2-3 provide the parts outside the CDR3, is GAGVSQSPSNKVTEKGKDVELRCDPISGHTALYWYRQSLGQGLEFLIYFQGNSAPDKSGLPSDRFSAERTGGSVSTLTIQRTQQEDSAVYLCASSLPRSGSSHFIDTQYFGPGTRLTVL.

The genes are TRBV6-2 or TRBV6-3 and TRBJ2-1; no clear D gene. The germline V gene encodes CDR1 MNHEY and CDR2 SVGEGT. This CDR3 has 15 amino acids. V was clipped by 7 bases and J by 0 bases, with 13 bases between them. CDR3 residues: CASNDQARSYNEQFF. The CDR3 nucleotides are TGTGCCAGCAACGATCAGGCCCGCTCCTACAATGAGCAGTTCTTC.